One and the same sample provided the 28 T cell receptor beta chains below, sequenced in a study of blood T cell repertoires in COVID-19. Data came from immunoSEQ multiplex PCR; TCRdb stores just in-frame clones and leaves some out. The repertoire holds 130,000 to 150,000 clones, with about 86% as singletons. Sequences were obtained from peripheral blood. These TCRs come from a woman aged 45-65 years with active or convalescent COVID-19.

This CDR3 reads CASSFRGWAPGSNQPQHF. In DNA, the CDR3 is TGTGCCAGCAGTTTTAGGGGGTGGGCCCCTGGGAGCAATCAGCCCCAGCATTTT. The chain carries TRBV28 and TRBJ1-5, with D tentatively TRBD1 (6 bases). Deletions cut 3 bases from V and 1 base from J, with 19 bases between. Germline V gene sequence: CDR1 MDHEN, CDR2 SYDVKM. The CDR3 sequence is 18 residues long.

The V gene is TRBV9, the J gene TRBJ2-1; 11 bases line up with TRBD2. The V and J ends lost 2 bases and 6 bases, in that order; junction bases with no gene match: 4. From germline, CDR1 is SGDLS and CDR2 YYNGEE. This CDR3 has 15 residues. CDR3 nucleotides: TGTGCCAGCAGCGTCACTAGCGGGAGACTCAATGAGCAGTTCTTC. The encoded protein is CASSVTSGRLNEQFF.

The chain carries TRBV18 and TRBJ1-2; TRBD1 matches at 8 bases. Unmatched junction bases numbered 4, after V lost 3 bases and J lost 4 bases. The CDR3 extends over 14 amino acids. The germline V gene encodes CDR1 KGHSH and CDR2 LQKENI. The CDR3 region is CASSPGQGFYGYTF. The CDR3 DNA sequence: TGTGCCAGCTCACCCGGACAGGGCTTCTATGGCTACACCTTC.

This clone was seen a handful of times. This sequence joins TRBV18 and TRBJ2-2; D is unclear. The germline V and J ends were trimmed by 5 bases and 5 bases, with 6 bases remaining between them. The CDR3 has 12 amino acids. Germline loops: CDR1 KGHSH, CDR2 LQKENI. The DNA of the CDR3 is TGTGCCAGCTCAATTCAGACCGGGGAGCTGTTTTTT. Residues: CASSIQTGELFF.

This chain links TRBV7-5 with TRBJ2-5; the D call of TRBD2 is as the table states it, not checked on the DNA. TRBV7-5 is labeled a pseudogene. The length of the CDR3 is 15 residues. CDR3: CARGLGGAQGETQYF. CDR3 in DNA: TGTGCCAGAGGTTTGGGAGGGGCGCAGGGAGAGACCCAGTACTTC.

The V call is TRBV19, the J call TRBJ2-2, with a tentative D call TRBD1 (5 bases). The V and J ends lost 6 bases and 4 bases respectively, with 9 bases between them. The CDR3 is 13 amino acids. Per the germline V gene, CDR1 is LNHDA and CDR2 is SQIVND (reference sequence). DNA for the CDR3: TGTGCCAGTAGGTTAACAGGCACCGGGGAGCTGTTTTTT. Its translation: CASRLTGTGELFF.

The CDR3 is CASSANRVGEQYF. CDR3 sequence (DNA): TGTGCCAGTAGTGCTAACAGGGTAGGGGAGCAGTACTTC. This chain connects TRBV19 to TRBJ2-7; TRBD1 is a possible D gene (6 bases). Trimming removed 5 bases at V and 7 bases at J, with 15 bases between. CDR3 length: 13 residues. CDR1 LNHDA and CDR2 SQIVND come from the germline V gene (reference sequence).

The chain carries TRBV4-3 and TRBJ2-1; 11 bases line up with TRBD1. The V gene's germline CDR1 is LGHNA and CDR2 YSLEER. This CDR3 is built from 14 residues. J gave up 11 bases and V 4 bases, and 7 bases lay outside the gene matches. As DNA, the CDR3 is TGCGCCAGCAGCCCGGGACAGGGGGGCTTTCAGCAGTTCTTC. Translated: CASSPGQGGFQQFF.

This clone has a handful of counts. V and J are TRBV11-2 and TRBJ2-7; TRBD2 is a possible D gene (7 bases). Germline lookup yields CDR1 SGHAT and CDR2 FQNNGV. Deletions cut 4 bases from V and 5 bases from J, with 18 bases between. The CDR3 extends over 15 amino acids. CDR3: CASSYTGGAIHEQYF. CDR3 nucleotide sequence: TGTGCCAGCAGCTACACGGGGGGCGCGATCCACGAGCAGTACTTC.

This clone is a singleton in its sample. V gene TRBV5-1 combines with J gene TRBJ2-7; 7 positions match TRBD1. The V segment lost 4 bases and the J segment 5 bases; nucleotides outside the gene matches: 9. This CDR3 spans 14 amino acids. Germline CDR1 is SGHRS and CDR2 is YFSETQ. The chain's CDR3 is CASSTGTERNEQYF. Written as DNA, the CDR3 is TGCGCCAGCAGCACGGGGACAGAAAGGAACGAGCAGTACTTC.

The V call is TRBV15, the J call TRBJ2-4; D may be TRBD2 (6 bases). V lost 0 bases, J lost 0 bases, and 9 bases lay in between. From germline, CDR1 is LNHNV and CDR2 YYDKDF (reference sequence). The CDR3 contains 16 residues. The CDR3 DNA follows: TGTGCCACCAGCAGAGATGCGGGGCTAGCCAAAAACATTCAGTACTTC. Protein product: CATSRDAGLAKNIQYF.

The gene calls are TRBV18 and TRBJ1-2, with D possibly matching TRBD1 (6 bases). The V and J ends lost 5 bases and 2 bases respectively, with 12 bases between them. Germline CDR1 KGHSH, CDR2 LQKENI. CDR3 length: 14 amino acids. The CDR3 region is CASSNDQGNYGYTF. CDR3 sequence (DNA): TGTGCCAGCTCAAATGATCAGGGGAACTATGGCTACACCTTC.

This chain joins TRBV2 and TRBJ2-7, with TRBD1 identical over 7 bases. Germline CDR1 reads SNHLY; CDR2 reads FYNNEI. V shed 6 bases, J shed 0 bases, and the junction held 8 bases outside the gene matches. CDR3 length: 15 amino acids. The CDR3 is CASRSLDRPSYEQYF. The CDR3 DNA sequence: TGTGCCAGCAGGTCACTGGACAGGCCCTCCTACGAGCAGTACTTC.

The chain has TRBV3-1 (or the pseudogene TRBV3-2) and TRBJ2-7, with a tentative D call TRBD1 (5 bases). Germline V gene data show CDR1 as LGHDT and CDR2 as YNNKEL (reference sequence). CDR3 length equals 18 residues. V lost 3 bases, J lost 3 bases, and 24 bases lay in between. For the CDR3, the DNA is TGTGCCAGCAGCCAGACAGCCCTCAACTCCCGAAATAACTACGAGCAGTACTTC. Protein: CASSQTALNSRNNYEQYF.

Remarks on this clone: The identical CDR3 is also encoded by other nucleotide sequences in the sample. The chain couples TRBV18 to TRBJ2-5; no reliable D call. The germline gives CDR1 KGHSH, CDR2 LQKENI. The V and J ends lost 0 bases and 2 bases respectively, with 4 bases between them. The CDR3 runs to 13 residues. The CDR3 reads CASSPPGQETQYF. The DNA for the CDR3 is TGTGCCAGCTCACCACCCGGGCAAGAGACCCAGTACTTC.

CDR3 in DNA: TGCAGTGCTAGTAGCGGATCCTACGAGCAGTACTTC. As protein: CSASSGSYEQYF. V is TRBV20-1 and J is TRBJ2-7, with D maybe TRBD2 (6 bases). Germline V gene sequence: CDR1 DFQATT, CDR2 SNEGSKA (reference sequence). Trimming left V 3 bases short and J 1 base short, with 7 bases between. The CDR3 is made up of 12 amino acids.

The rearrangement uses TRBV7-2 and TRBJ1-6, with D perhaps TRBD1 (5 bases). Germline V gives CDR1 SGHTA, CDR2 FQGNSA. Trimming removed 1 base from V and 5 bases from J, with 18 bases in between. This CDR3 region has 18 residues. DNA of the CDR3: TGTGCCAGCAGCTTAGGGGCAGGGTTTATAGGACATAATTCACCCCTCCACTTT. This codes for CASSLGAGFIGHNSPLHF.

This chain joins TRBV5-1 and TRBJ1-1; D is uncertain. This CDR3 is built from 13 residues. With 4 bases removed from V and 1 base from J, the gap between germline ends came to 8 bases. Looked up from germline, CDR1 is SGHRS and CDR2 is YFSETQ. CDR3 in DNA: TGCGCCAGCAGCGTTGACACGAACACTGAAGCTTTCTTT. This translates into CASSVDTNTEAFF.

The J gene is TRBJ2-5, the V gene TRBV4-3; TRBD1 agrees at 7 bases. The J segment lost 3 bases and the V segment lost 4 bases, leaving 2 bases of the junction unmatched. The CDR3 has 13 residues. CDR1 LGHNA and CDR2 YSLEER come from the germline V gene. CDR3 bases: TGCGCCAGCAGCCGACAGGGAGAAGAGACCCAGTACTTC. It yields the protein CASSRQGEETQYF.

The J gene is TRBJ2-7, the V gene TRBV27; 12 bases align to TRBD1. Germline V CDR1 and CDR2: MNHEY, SMNVEV (reference sequence). Germline trimming cut 6 bases from V and 9 bases from J; bases unmatched to any gene: 9. The CDR3 has 14 amino acids. As DNA, the CDR3 is TGTGCCAGCAGATCCGGGACAGGGGGCGCGGGGCAGTACTTC. Translation: CASRSGTGGAGQYF.

This chain joins TRBV7-8 and TRBJ2-1, with 9 positions matching TRBD1. The CDR3 runs 17 residues. Looked up from germline, CDR1 is SGHVS and CDR2 is FQNEAQ. Trimming cost V 4 bases and J 2 bases; bases outside gene matches: 9. CDR3 sequence (DNA): TGTGCCAGCAGCTCCCAGGGGGGGGACAGGGCCTACAATGAGCAGTTCTTC. This codes for CASSSQGGDRAYNEQFF.

This clone was recorded once. The chain uses TRBV28 and TRBJ1-3; TRBD1 aligns across 9 bases. CDR1 MDHEN and CDR2 SYDVKM come from the germline V gene. The length of the CDR3 is 16 residues. V was pared by 5 bases and J by 3 bases, with 8 bases of the junction left unmatched. CDR3: CASSAPQGAFGNTIYF. The CDR3 DNA sequence: TGTGCCAGCAGTGCCCCACAGGGGGCATTTGGAAACACCATATATTTT.

The chain is built from TRBV19 and TRBJ1-3; D is undetermined. Germline V gene lookup returns CDR1 LNHDA and CDR2 SQIVND (reference sequence). CDR3 size: 16 residues. Trimming pared 5 bases from V and 0 bases from J, leaving 14 bases between. CDR3 residues: CASSSEPLSSGNTIYF. The CDR3 DNA reads as TGTGCCAGTAGTTCCGAACCCCTATCCTCTGGAAACACCATATATTTT.

The sample holds a few counts of this clone. The rearrangement links TRBV10-3 to TRBJ2-7; TRBD1 is a possible D gene (9 bases). Germline V lookup: CDR1 ENHRY, CDR2 SYGVKD. V lost 0 bases to trimming and J lost 5 bases, with 17 bases between them. The CDR3 sequence is 16 residues long. The CDR3 nucleotides read TGTGCCATCAGTGAGTCCGGGACAGGGACTAGAAACGAGCAGTACTTC. Residues: CAISESGTGTRNEQYF.

The CDR3 DNA reads TGTGCCAGCAGCCACAGAAACAGGGGCACGGGGAATTCACCCCTCCACTTT. It yields the protein CASSHRNRGTGNSPLHF. V and J are TRBV3-1 (or the pseudogene TRBV3-2) and TRBJ1-6; 7 nucleotides agree with TRBD1. V lost 3 bases and J lost 7; bases outside the gene matches: 12. The CDR3 spans 17 residues. Per germline, CDR1 LGHDT and CDR2 YNNKEL (reference sequence).

The chain joins TRBV19 to TRBJ2-1; 10 bases are a match to TRBD2. The CDR3 is 18 amino acids. Germline CDR1 is LNHDA and CDR2 is SQIVND (reference sequence). With 2 bases clipped from V and 0 bases from J, the junction kept 7 bases outside the gene matches. CDR3 nucleotide sequence: TGTGCCAGTAGTATACGGACTAGCGGAGCCAGCTCCTACAATGAGCAGTTCTTC. Protein sequence: CASSIRTSGASSYNEQFF. The full variable domain, in which reference TRBV19 and TRBJ2-1 provide the parts outside the CDR3, is DGGITQSPKYLFRKEGQNVTLSCEQNLNHDAMYWYRQDPGQGLRLIYYSQIVNDFQKGDIAEGYSVSREKKESFPLTVTSAQKNPTAFYLCASSIRTSGASSYNEQFFGPGTRLTVL.

The chain combines TRBV25-1 with TRBJ2-7; TRBD1 is a possible D gene (5 bases). Trimming stripped 5 bases from V and 2 bases from J, with 10 bases between. The CDR3 has 13 amino acids. Germline V gene data show CDR1 as MGHDK and CDR2 as SYGVNS. CDR3 residues: CASSSDSTYEQYF. CDR3 coding DNA: TGTGCCAGCAGTTCCGACAGTACCTACGAGCAGTACTTC.

The CDR3 nucleotides are TGTGCCAGCAGCCAAGGGACTAGCGGCCGCTACGAGCAGTACTTC. This translates into CASSQGTSGRYEQYF. The gene calls are TRBV3-1 (or the pseudogene TRBV3-2) and TRBJ2-7; 10 bases fit TRBD2. V lost 1 base, J lost 3 bases, and 3 bases stayed unmatched. The V gene's germline CDR1 is LGHDT and CDR2 YNNKEL (reference sequence). CDR3 length equals 15 residues.